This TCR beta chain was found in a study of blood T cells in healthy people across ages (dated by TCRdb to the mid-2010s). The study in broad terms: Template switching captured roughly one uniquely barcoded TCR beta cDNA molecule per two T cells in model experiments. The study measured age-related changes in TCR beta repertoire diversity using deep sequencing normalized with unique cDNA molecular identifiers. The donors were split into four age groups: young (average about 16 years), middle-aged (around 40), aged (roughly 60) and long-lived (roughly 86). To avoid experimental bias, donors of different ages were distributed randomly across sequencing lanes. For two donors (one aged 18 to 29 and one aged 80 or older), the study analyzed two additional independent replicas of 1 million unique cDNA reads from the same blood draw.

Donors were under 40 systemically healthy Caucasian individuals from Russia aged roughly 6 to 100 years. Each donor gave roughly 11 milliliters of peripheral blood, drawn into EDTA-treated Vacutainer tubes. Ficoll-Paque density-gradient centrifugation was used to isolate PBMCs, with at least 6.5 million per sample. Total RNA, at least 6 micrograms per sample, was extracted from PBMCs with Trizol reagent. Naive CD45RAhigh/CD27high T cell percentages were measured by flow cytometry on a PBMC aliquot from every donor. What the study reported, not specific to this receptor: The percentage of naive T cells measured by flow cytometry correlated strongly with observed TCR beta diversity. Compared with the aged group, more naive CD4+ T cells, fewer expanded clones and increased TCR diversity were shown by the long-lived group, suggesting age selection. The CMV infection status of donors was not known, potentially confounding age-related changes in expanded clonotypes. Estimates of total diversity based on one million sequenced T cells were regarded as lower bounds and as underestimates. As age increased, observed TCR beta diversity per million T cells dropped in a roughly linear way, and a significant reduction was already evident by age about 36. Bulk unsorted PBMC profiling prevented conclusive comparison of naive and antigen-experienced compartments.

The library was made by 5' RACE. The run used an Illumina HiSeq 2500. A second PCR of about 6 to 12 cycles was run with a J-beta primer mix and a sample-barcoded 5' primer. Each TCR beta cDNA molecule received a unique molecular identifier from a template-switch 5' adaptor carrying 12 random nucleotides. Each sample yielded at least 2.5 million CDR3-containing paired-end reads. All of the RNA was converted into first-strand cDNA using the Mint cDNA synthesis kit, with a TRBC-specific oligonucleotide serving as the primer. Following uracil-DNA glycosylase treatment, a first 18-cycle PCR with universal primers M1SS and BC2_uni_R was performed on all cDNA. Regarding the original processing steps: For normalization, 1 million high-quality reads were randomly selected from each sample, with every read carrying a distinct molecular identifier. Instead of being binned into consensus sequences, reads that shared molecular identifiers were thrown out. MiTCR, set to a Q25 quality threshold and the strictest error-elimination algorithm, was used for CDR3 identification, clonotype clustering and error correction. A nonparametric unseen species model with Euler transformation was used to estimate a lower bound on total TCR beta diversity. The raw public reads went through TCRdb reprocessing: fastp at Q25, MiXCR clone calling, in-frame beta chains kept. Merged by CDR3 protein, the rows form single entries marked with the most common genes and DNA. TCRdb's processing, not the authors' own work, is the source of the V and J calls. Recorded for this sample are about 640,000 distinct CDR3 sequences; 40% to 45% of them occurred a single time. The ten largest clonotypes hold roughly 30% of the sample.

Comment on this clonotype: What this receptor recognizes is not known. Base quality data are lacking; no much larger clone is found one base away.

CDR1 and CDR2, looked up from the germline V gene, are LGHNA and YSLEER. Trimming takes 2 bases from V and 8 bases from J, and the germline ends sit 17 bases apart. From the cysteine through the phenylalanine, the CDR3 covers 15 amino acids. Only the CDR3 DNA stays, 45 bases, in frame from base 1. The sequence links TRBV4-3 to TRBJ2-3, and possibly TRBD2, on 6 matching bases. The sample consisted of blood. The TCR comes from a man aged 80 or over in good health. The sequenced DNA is TGCGCCAGCAGCCAAACTAGGTTGGGGGGAGGTACGCAGTATTTT. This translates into CASSQTRLGGGTQYF.